Described below is a single T cell receptor beta chain sequence and its context. These data are taken from a study of blood T cell repertoires in COVID-19. Study background: The study drew acute and convalescent COVID-19 samples from the United States, Italy and Spain. PBMCs, B-cell-depleted T cells, or T cells were the source of the cDNA or gDNA that made up the material.

As processed by the authors: Reference gene primers were amplified, and this amplification served to estimate nucleated cell counts. The data were produced by immunoSEQ multiplex PCR, yet TCRdb's version contains in-frame clones alone and is incomplete. The V and J calls and the clone size are those of that table, but D and trimming were determined from the DNA. The sample lists more than 65,000 clones, over 60% occurring once. The TCR was taken from a woman aged 80 or older with active or convalescent COVID-19. Input material: peripheral blood.

The CDR3 nucleotides are TGTGCCAGCTCAGGGGACAGGAGCTCCTACGAGCAGTACTTC. Its protein is CASSGDRSSYEQYF. The chain recombines TRBV18 with TRBJ2-7, with TRBD1 identical over 8 bases. Germline V gives CDR1 KGHSH, CDR2 LQKENI. The CDR3 is 14 residues long. The junction had 3 bases not matched to a gene; V was cut back by 5 bases and J by 0 bases.